Given below is one T cell receptor beta chain in context. Its antigen remains unidentified. V trimming: 2 bases; J trimming: 4 bases; junction bases outside the gene matches: 6. The CDR3 totals 15 residues. Germline-derived CDR1 and CDR2 are LNHDA and SQIVND (reference sequence). This specimen comes from a study of T cell responses to AZD1222 COVID-19 vaccine. Overall study: Analysis merged second doses at about 4 or about 12 weeks. Findings of the study overall: The study identified only five to seven AZD1222 recipients as seropositive at baseline. Donors were mostly white British, more females; clonal diversity possibly underestimated. Sampling captured repertoires only after the peak T cell response.

This table comes from immunoSEQ multiplex PCR, and its TCRdb copy is limited to in-frame clones, with some not included. The sample holds roughly 130,000 clones, approximately 90% seen once. The rearrangement uses TRBV19 and TRBJ1-2; TRBD1 matches 8 bases. The sequencing used peripheral blood, collected on day 0 of AZD1222 vaccination. This TCR was recovered from an adult in good health. As DNA, the CDR3 is TGTGCCAGTAGTATATCGCCCAGGGGGCTCTATGGCTACACCTTC. It translates to CASSISPRGLYGYTF.